This T cell receptor beta chain was documented in a study of blood T cell repertoires in COVID-19. The V and J ends lost 2 bases and 3 bases respectively, with 15 bases between them. Germline assignment: CDR1 SGHRS and CDR2 YFSETQ. The CDR3 consists of 15 residues. The protocol was immunoSEQ multiplex PCR, while the TCRdb copy is restricted to in-frame clones and leaves out a portion. This sample has hundreds of thousands of clones, with 75% to 90% found just once. This clone was counted once. The sequenced material came from PBMCs or T cells enriched from blood (not recorded which). V usage is TRBV5-1 and J usage is TRBJ2-7; D possibly corresponds to TRBD1 (6 bases). The sequence was collected from a man between 25 and 39 years old who had recovered from COVID-19. The CDR3 nucleotides read TGCGCCAGCAGCTTATCTACAGGGATCCTCTACGAGCAGTACTTC. This sequence encodes CASSLSTGILYEQYF.